One and the same sample provided the 9 T cell receptor beta chains below, sequenced in a study of T cell responses to AZD1222 COVID-19 vaccine. Libraries were prepared by immunoSEQ multiplex PCR; TCRdb keeps only in-frame clonotypes and omits some of them. The repertoire consists of roughly 130,000 clones, with about 92% occurring once and the leading ten covering about 3.2%. Sequencing used peripheral blood, obtained on day 0 of AZD1222 vaccination. The receptors were gathered from an adult in good health.

V gene TRBV6-4 combines with J gene TRBJ1-5, with D possibly being TRBD1 (5 bases). CDR3 size: 13 residues. Looked up from germline, CDR1 is MRHNA and CDR2 is SNTAGT. V dropped 4 bases and J dropped 5 bases, with 9 bases sitting between them. CDR3 region: CASSVGRDQPQHF. The CDR3 DNA is TGTGCCAGCAGTGTGGGACGGGATCAGCCCCAGCATTTT.

V gene TRBV4-3 combines with J gene TRBJ1-5, with a weak D call TRBD1 (6 bases). V was clipped by 4 bases and J by 3 bases, with 25 bases between them. The CDR3 sequence is 19 residues long. Germline CDR1 and CDR2: LGHNA and YSLEER. The CDR3 spells CASSLRRGANSHYNQPQHF. In DNA, the CDR3 is TGCGCCAGCAGCCTCCGCCGGGGGGCGAATTCCCACTACAATCAGCCCCAGCATTTT.

The rearrangement joins TRBV28 to TRBJ1-1; D gene unclear. From germline, CDR1 is MDHEN and CDR2 SYDVKM. There are 12 residues in the CDR3. Trimming removed 4 bases at V and 1 base at J, with 4 bases between. The CDR3 region is CASSSGNTEAFF. DNA for the CDR3: TGTGCCAGCAGTTCTGGGAACACTGAAGCTTTCTTT.

The V gene is TRBV6-5, the J gene TRBJ2-5; 7 positions match TRBD1. The germline CDR1 and CDR2 sequences are MNHEY and SVGAGI. The CDR3 has 16 residues. V dropped 3 bases and J dropped 4; count of bases not matched to a gene: 11. CDR3 DNA sequence: TGTGCCAGCAGTTATATGGCAGGGGGAATGGGAGAGACCCAGTACTTC. Translating it yields CASSYMAGGMGETQYF.

This sequence joins TRBV9 and TRBJ1-1; no clear D. Germline values: CDR1 SGDLS, CDR2 YYNGEE. V was shortened by 4 bases and J by 1 base, with 5 bases between the two germline ends. The length of the CDR3 is 12 residues. In DNA form, the CDR3 reads TGTGCCAGCAGCTCACGGAACACTGAAGCTTTCTTT. Its protein is CASSSRNTEAFF.

As to this clone: Other nucleotide sequences in the sample specify the same CDR3. The V and J genes are TRBV24-1 and TRBJ2-1, with 8 bases matching TRBD2. V lost 3 bases, J lost 0 bases, and 3 bases stayed unmatched. The V gene's germline CDR1 is KGHDR and CDR2 SFDVKD. The CDR3 length is 16 residues. The DNA of the CDR3 is TGTGCCACCAGTGATGCAAGCGGGAGCTCCTACAATGAGCAGTTCTTC. It yields the protein CATSDASGSSYNEQFF.

V and J are TRBV27 and TRBJ1-2, with D maybe TRBD1 (6 bases). The germline CDR1 and CDR2 sequences are MNHEY and SMNVEV (reference sequence). This CDR3 is built from 18 residues. With 3 bases removed from V and 1 base from J, the gap between germline ends came to 21 bases. The CDR3 reads CASSFLDRTNRFNYGYTF. The DNA for the CDR3 is TGTGCCAGCAGTTTCTTGGACAGAACTAACCGTTTTAACTATGGCTACACCTTC.

The chain carries TRBV25-1 and TRBJ1-1, with TRBD1 matching 11 bases. The CDR3 totals 13 residues. Germline V gene lookup returns CDR1 MGHDK and CDR2 SYGVNS. Trimming at V came to 6 bases and at J to 11 bases, leaving 8 bases not matched to a gene. The CDR3 spells CASSPGQGGWAFF. Written as DNA, the CDR3 is TGTGCCAGCAGCCCGGGACAGGGGGGTTGGGCTTTCTTT. The entire variable domain, with the rest obtained from reference TRBV25-1 and TRBJ1-1, is as follows: EADIYQTPRYLVIGTGKKITLECSQTMGHDKMYWYQQDPGMELHLIHYSYGVNSTEKGDLSSESTVSRIRTEHFPLTLESARPSHTSQYLCASSPGQGGWAFFGQGTRLTVV.

The chain recombines TRBV29-1 with TRBJ2-3; 9 bases fit TRBD2. This CDR3 comprises 16 residues. CDR1 and CDR2 from the germline V gene are SQVTM and ANQGSEA. Trimming cost V 3 bases and J 0 bases; bases outside gene matches: 7. Written as DNA, the CDR3 is TGCAGCGTTGAGGTTGGTACTAGCGGGAGCACAGATACGCAGTATTTT. Translated: CSVEVGTSGSTDTQYF.